This TCR beta chain was sequenced during a study of blood T cells in healthy people across ages (dated by TCRdb to between 2015 and 2016). Regarding the research as a whole: In model experiments, template switching captured about one uniquely barcoded TCR beta cDNA molecule for every two T cells. Using deep sequencing normalized with unique cDNA molecular identifiers, the study measured how TCR beta repertoire diversity changes with age. Donors were grouped into four age groups: young (average roughly 16 years), middle-aged (39), aged (about 60) and long-lived (roughly 80). The study analyzed two additional independent replicas of 1 million unique cDNA reads from the same blood draw for two donors, one aged 18 to 29 and one aged 80 or older.

Study-level results and caveats: The long-lived group showed more naive CD4+ T cells, fewer expanded clones and increased TCR diversity than the aged group, suggesting age selection. As age increased, observed TCR beta diversity per million T cells dropped in a roughly linear way, and a significant reduction was already evident by age 40. Because donor CMV infection status was unknown, age-related changes in expanded clonotypes were potentially confounded. The percentage of naive T cells measured by flow cytometry correlated strongly with observed TCR beta diversity. Conclusive comparison of naive and antigen-experienced compartments was prevented by the profiling of bulk unsorted PBMCs. Estimates of total diversity based on one million sequenced T cells were regarded as lower bounds and as underestimates.

Library method: 5' RACE. The reads were generated on an Illumina HiSeq 2500. A second PCR of roughly 6 to 11 cycles was run with a J-beta primer mix and a sample-barcoded 5' primer. A template-switch 5' adaptor carrying 12 random nucleotides introduced a unique molecular identifier onto each TCR beta cDNA molecule. Each sample yielded at least 2.5 million CDR3-containing paired-end reads. All of the RNA was converted into first-strand cDNA using the Mint cDNA synthesis kit, with a TRBC-specific oligonucleotide serving as the primer. Following uracil-DNA glycosylase treatment, all cDNA underwent a first 18-cycle PCR with the universal primers M1SS and BC2_uni_R. Under the source paper's analysis protocol: Each sample was normalized by randomly selecting 1 million high-quality reads, each carrying a distinct molecular identifier. Instead of being binned into consensus sequences, reads that shared molecular identifiers were thrown out. MiTCR, run with a Q25 quality threshold and the strictest error-elimination algorithm, handled CDR3 identification, clonotype clustering and error correction. Lower-bound total TCR beta diversity was estimated with a nonparametric unseen species model using Euler transformation. TCRdb reprocessing: public reads trimmed at Q25 with fastp, clones called with MiXCR, in-frame beta chains kept. Under each unique CDR3 protein, matching rows form one entry showing the most common genes and DNA. The authors' filters were not applied to this entry. The sample includes approximately 780,000 distinct CDR3 sequences, with roughly 25% observed a single time. Jointly, the top ten make up about 3% of the sample.

Points on this clonotype: The antigen it binds to is not known. No quality values exist for individual bases; no much larger clone is one base distant.

The 39 donors, aged about 6 to 100 years, were systemically healthy Caucasian individuals from Russia. Around 9.7 milliliters of peripheral blood were collected from each donor into EDTA-treated Vacutainer tubes. Ficoll-Paque density-gradient centrifugation was used to isolate PBMCs, with at least 6 million per sample. Trizol reagent was used to extract total RNA from the PBMCs, yielding at least 5.5 micrograms per sample. For every donor, flow cytometry on a PBMC aliquot measured the percentage of naive CD45RAhigh/CD27high T cells. Compared with germline, V lacks 0 bases and J lacks 4 bases; bases without a gene match: 8. Per the germline V gene (reference sequence), LGHDT is the CDR1 and YNNKEL is the CDR2. From the cysteine through the phenylalanine, the CDR3 covers 16 amino acids. Only the CDR3 portion is preserved as DNA: 48 bases, with reading frame beginning at the first base. The same data also went into a second study, on T cells of mothers and their children. That second report states: Donors were nine systemically healthy Caucasian individuals: three mothers and their six children. cDNA synthesis used all of the extracted RNA, with approximately 1.4 ug of RNA in each 15 ul reaction. In the second PCR, the M1S primer introduced both the sample barcodes and 2-4 random nucleotides. Over 10 million TCR beta CDR3 reads came from each mother, compared with some 3 million reads from each child. In both related and unrelated pairs, thymic selection shapes the output of TCR recombination in a similar way, with inherited differences having only a minor effect. Normalized repertoire overlap was always slightly but never significantly higher in related than unrelated mother-child pairs. Persistent microchimeric T cell clones were not detected, at a sensitivity of around 99 clones per million clonotypes. In the study, deep NGS was used to compare the TCR beta repertoires of mothers and children, and features distinguishing related mother-child pairs from unrelated individuals were sought. Mothers averaged approximately 40 +/- 4 years of age and children averaged around 11 +/- 4 years. After adapter ligation with NEBNext reagents, the libraries were sequenced on Illumina HiSeq 2000 with 100+100 nt paired-end reads. To avoid cross-contamination, the mother libraries and the child libraries were prepared a month apart and sequenced in separate runs. Each donor had between roughly 450,000 and 2,300,000 distinct TCR beta clonotypes identified. Naive TCR beta clonotypes were estimated from low-frequency clonotypes matched to each donor's FACS-determined naive share, without sorting.

The V and J segments used are TRBV3-1 and TRBJ2-5, with 7 bases matching TRBD2. The sequence came from a boy aged 5-17 years in good health. The sample was blood. The sequence in DNA is TGTGCCAGCAGCCAAGACCGGGTACCGGGGGGAGAGACCCAGTACTTC. It encodes CASSQDRVPGGETQYF.